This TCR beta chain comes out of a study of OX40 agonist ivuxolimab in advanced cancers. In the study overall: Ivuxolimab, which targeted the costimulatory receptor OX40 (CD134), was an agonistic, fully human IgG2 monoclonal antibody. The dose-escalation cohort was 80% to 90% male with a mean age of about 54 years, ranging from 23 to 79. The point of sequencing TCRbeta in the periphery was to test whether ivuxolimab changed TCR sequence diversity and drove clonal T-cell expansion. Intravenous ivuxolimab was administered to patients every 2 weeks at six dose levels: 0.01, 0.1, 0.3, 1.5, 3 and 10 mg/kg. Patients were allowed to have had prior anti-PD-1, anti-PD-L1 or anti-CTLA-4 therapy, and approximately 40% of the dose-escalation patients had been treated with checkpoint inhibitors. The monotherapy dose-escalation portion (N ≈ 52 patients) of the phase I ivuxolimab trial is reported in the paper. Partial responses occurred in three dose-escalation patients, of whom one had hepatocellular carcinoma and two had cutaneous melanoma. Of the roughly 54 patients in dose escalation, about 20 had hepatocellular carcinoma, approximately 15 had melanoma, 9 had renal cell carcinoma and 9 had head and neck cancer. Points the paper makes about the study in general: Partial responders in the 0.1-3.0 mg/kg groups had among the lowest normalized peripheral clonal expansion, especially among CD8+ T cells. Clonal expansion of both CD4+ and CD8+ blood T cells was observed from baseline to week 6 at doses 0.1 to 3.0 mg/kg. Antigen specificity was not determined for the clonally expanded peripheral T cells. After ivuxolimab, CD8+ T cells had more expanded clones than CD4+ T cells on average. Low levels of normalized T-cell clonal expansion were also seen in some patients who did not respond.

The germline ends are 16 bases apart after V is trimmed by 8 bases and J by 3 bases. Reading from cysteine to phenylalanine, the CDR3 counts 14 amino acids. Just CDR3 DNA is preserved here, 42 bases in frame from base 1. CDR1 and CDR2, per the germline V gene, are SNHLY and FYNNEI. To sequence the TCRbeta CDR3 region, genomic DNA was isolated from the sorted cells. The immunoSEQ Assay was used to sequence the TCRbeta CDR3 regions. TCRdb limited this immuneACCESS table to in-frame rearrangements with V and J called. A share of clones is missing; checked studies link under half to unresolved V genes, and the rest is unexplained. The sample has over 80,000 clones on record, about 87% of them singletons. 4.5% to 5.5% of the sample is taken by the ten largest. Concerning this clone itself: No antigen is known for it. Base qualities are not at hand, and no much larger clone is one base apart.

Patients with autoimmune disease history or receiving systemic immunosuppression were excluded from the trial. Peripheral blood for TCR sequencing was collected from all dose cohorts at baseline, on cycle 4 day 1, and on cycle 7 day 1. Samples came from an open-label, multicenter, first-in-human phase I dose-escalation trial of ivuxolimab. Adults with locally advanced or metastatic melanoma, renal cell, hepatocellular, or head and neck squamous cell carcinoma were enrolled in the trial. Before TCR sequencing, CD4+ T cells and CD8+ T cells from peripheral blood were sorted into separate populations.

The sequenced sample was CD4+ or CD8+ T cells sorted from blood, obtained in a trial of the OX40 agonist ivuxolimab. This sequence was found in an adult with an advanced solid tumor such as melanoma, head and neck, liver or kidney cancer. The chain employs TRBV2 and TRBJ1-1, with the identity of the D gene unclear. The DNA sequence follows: TGTGCCAGCCGGCGGACCTTAGCGGACACTGAAGCTTTCTTT. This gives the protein CASRRTLADTEAFF. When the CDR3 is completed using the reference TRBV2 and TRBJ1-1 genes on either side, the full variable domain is EPEVTQTPSHQVTQMGQEVILRCVPISNHLYFYWYRQILGQKVEFLVSFYNNEISEKSEIFDDQFSVERPDGSNFTLKIRSTKLEDSAMYFCASRRTLADTEAFFGQGTRLTVV.